Included here is one T cell receptor (beta chain) sequence, with context. These data belong to a study of cytomegalovirus exposure and HLA in healthy donors. Primers included in the PCR were 60 Vbeta and 13 Jbeta primers. Sequencing used immunoSEQ multiplex PCR; TCRdb keeps in-frame clones, though not all of them. The profile shows about 140,000 clones, about 70% of them singletons. Per germline, CDR1 MNHNS and CDR2 SASEGT. Trimming stripped 8 bases from V and 3 bases from J, with 11 bases between. This CDR3 region has 13 residues. The origin of this receptor is a woman aged 40 to 49 in good health and CMV-seronegative. This sequence joins TRBV6-1 and TRBJ1-5; possible D gene TRBD1, 6 bases. Sequences were obtained from PBMCs. CDR3 in amino acids: CASGRGANQPQHF. DNA for the CDR3: TGTGCCAGCGGGAGGGGGGCCAATCAGCCCCAGCATTTT.